Listed below are T cell receptor beta chains from one sample, sequenced in a study of blood T cells in healthy people across ages. TCRdb fed the 5' RACE reads into MiXCR, producing one record per CDR3 protein. The repertoire holds about 720,000 distinct CDR3 sequences, with about 24% as singletons. Material for sequencing was blood. Every receptor here comes from a man in his sixties or seventies in good health. The CDR3 runs from the conserved cysteine through the conserved F or W. Fields, in order: clone size, V gene, D gene, J gene, CDR3 DNA, CDR3 protein. The D gene is left open where the match is weak. The size of a clone is reported for some rows only, either as once, few or many, or as a class for expanded clones.

clone size: many
V gene: TRBV27
D gene: -
J gene: TRBJ2-4
CDR3 DNA: TGTGCCAGCAGTGCAATACTGCCGGGACATCCTAAAAACATTCAGTACTTC
CDR3 protein: CASSAILPGHPKNIQYF

clone size: few
V gene: TRBV7-2
D gene: TRBD2
J gene: TRBJ2-5
CDR3 DNA: TGTGCCAGCAGCCTACTAGCGGACCGGACCCAGTACTTC
CDR3 protein: CASSLLADRTQYF

clone size: -
V gene: TRBV20-1
D gene: -
J gene: TRBJ2-5
CDR3 DNA: TGCAGTGCTACCATTCCCCCCGGGGGACAAGAGACCCAGTACTTC
CDR3 protein: CSATIPPGGQETQYF

clone size: many
V gene: TRBV7-2
D gene: -
J gene: TRBJ2-1
CDR3 DNA: TGTGCCAGCAGCTCAGGCCTTTACAATGAGCAGTTCTTC
CDR3 protein: CASSSGLYNEQFF

clone size: -
V gene: TRBV18
D gene: -
J gene: TRBJ2-6
CDR3 DNA: TGTGCCAGCGAGAACTCTGGGGCCAACGTCCTGACTTTC
CDR3 protein: CASENSGANVLTF

clone size: -
V gene: TRBV11-2
D gene: TRBD1
J gene: TRBJ1-4
CDR3 DNA: TGTGCCAGCAGTTCGAACAGGGGTACAACTAATGAAAAACTGTTTTTT
CDR3 protein: CASSSNRGTTNEKLFF

clone size: -
V gene: TRBV24-1
D gene: TRBD1
J gene: TRBJ2-3
CDR3 DNA: TGTGCCACCAGAGGACAGGGTGAAGTAAATACGCAGTATTTT
CDR3 protein: CATRGQGEVNTQYF

clone size: few
V gene: TRBV20-1
D gene: -
J gene: TRBJ1-4
CDR3 DNA: TGCAGTGCTAGAGATAATAAGTATGAAAAACTGTTTTTT
CDR3 protein: CSARDNKYEKLFF

clone size: -
V gene: TRBV5-1
D gene: -
J gene: TRBJ2-5
CDR3 DNA: TGCGCCAGCAGCTTATATACAGGTTGGGAGACCCAGTACTTC
CDR3 protein: CASSLYTGWETQYF

clone size: -
V gene: TRBV5-5
D gene: TRBD1
J gene: TRBJ1-2
CDR3 DNA: TGTGCCAGCAGCTTAACAGGGGGCCAAGACAGTGCCTATGGCTACACCTTC
CDR3 protein: CASSLTGGQDSAYGYTF

clone size: -
V gene: TRBV7-7
D gene: -
J gene: TRBJ2-1
CDR3 DNA: TGTGCCAGCAGCCGACTAGGCGCGGAGCAGTTCTTC
CDR3 protein: CASSRLGAEQFF

clone size: -
V gene: TRBV11-2
D gene: -
J gene: TRBJ2-2
CDR3 DNA: TGTGCCAGCAGCCGAGGGGTAGGGACAACGAACACCGGGGAGCTGTTTTTT
CDR3 protein: CASSRGVGTTNTGELFF

clone size: -
V gene: TRBV11-3
D gene: -
J gene: TRBJ2-1
CDR3 DNA: TGTGCCAGCAGCGCGGCTGATGAGCAGTTCTTC
CDR3 protein: CASSAADEQFF

clone size: few
V gene: TRBV14
D gene: -
J gene: TRBJ2-7
CDR3 DNA: TGTGCCAGCAGCCAACTCGGGACCCTTAAAGCTTACGAGCAGTACTTC
CDR3 protein: CASSQLGTLKAYEQYF

clone size: many
V gene: TRBV5-1
D gene: -
J gene: TRBJ2-7
CDR3 DNA: TGCGCCAGCAGCTTGGATAGAGGGACGGGCGAGCAGTACTTC
CDR3 protein: CASSLDRGTGEQYF

clone size: -
V gene: TRBV7-2
D gene: TRBD2
J gene: TRBJ2-1
CDR3 DNA: TGTGCCAGCAGCTTGGGACTAGCGTTTGATGAGCAGTTCTTC
CDR3 protein: CASSLGLAFDEQFF

clone size: -
V gene: TRBV9
D gene: -
J gene: TRBJ2-6
CDR3 DNA: TGTGCCAGCGGGAGAGGATTCGCGGCTGGGGCCAACGTCCTGACTTTC
CDR3 protein: CASGRGFAAGANVLTF

clone size: -
V gene: TRBV29-1
D gene: TRBD1
J gene: TRBJ2-1
CDR3 DNA: TGCAGCGCCCGGACAGGTATATGGAATGAGCAGTTCTTC
CDR3 protein: CSARTGIWNEQFF

clone size: few
V gene: TRBV9
D gene: -
J gene: TRBJ1-1
CDR3 DNA: TGTGCCAGCAGCGAGGGGAGGGGGGACACTGAAGCTTTCTTT
CDR3 protein: CASSEGRGDTEAFF

clone size: -
V gene: TRBV2
D gene: -
J gene: TRBJ2-3
CDR3 DNA: TGTGCCAGCAGTGACCCCGGTTGGGGCACAGATACGCAGTATTTT
CDR3 protein: CASSDPGWGTDTQYF

clone size: -
V gene: TRBV7-9
D gene: TRBD1
J gene: TRBJ1-5
CDR3 DNA: TGTGCCAGCGCCCAGGGGGCCCTCCGTCAGCCCCAGCATTTT
CDR3 protein: CASAQGALRQPQHF

clone size: few
V gene: TRBV19
D gene: -
J gene: TRBJ2-2
CDR3 DNA: TGTGCCAGTAGGATTGGGGCAGGGCTGAACACCGGGGAGCTGTTTTTT
CDR3 protein: CASRIGAGLNTGELFF

clone size: -
V gene: TRBV20-1
D gene: -
J gene: TRBJ2-1
CDR3 DNA: TGCAGTGCTAACGACAGATACAATGAGCAGTTCTTC
CDR3 protein: CSANDRYNEQFF

clone size: many
V gene: TRBV5-1
D gene: -
J gene: TRBJ2-1
CDR3 DNA: TGCGCCAGCAGTGACCCCAGCTCCTACAATGAGCAGTTCTTC
CDR3 protein: CASSDPSSYNEQFF

clone size: few
V gene: TRBV29-1
D gene: TRBD2
J gene: TRBJ2-1
CDR3 DNA: TGCAGCGTTGAGACTAGCGGGAGAAATGAGCAGTTCTTC
CDR3 protein: CSVETSGRNEQFF

clone size: -
V gene: TRBV20-1
D gene: -
J gene: TRBJ2-1
CDR3 DNA: TGCAGTGCCCGGTCTGGAGGGTACAATGAGCAGTTCTTC
CDR3 protein: CSARSGGYNEQFF

clone size: -
V gene: TRBV20-1
D gene: TRBD2
J gene: TRBJ2-3
CDR3 DNA: TGCAGTGCTACTTCCGGTTGGGGGGGAAACACAGATACGCAGTATTTT
CDR3 protein: CSATSGWGGNTDTQYF

clone size: -
V gene: TRBV28
D gene: TRBD2
J gene: TRBJ2-3
CDR3 DNA: TGTGCCAGCACCCAGCCCGGGACTAGCGGGGGTCACCGGGATACGCAGTATTTT
CDR3 protein: CASTQPGTSGGHRDTQYF

clone size: -
V gene: TRBV6-5
D gene: -
J gene: TRBJ2-3
CDR3 DNA: TGTGCCAGCAGTACGGGGTACACGCAGTATTTT
CDR3 protein: CASSTGYTQYF

clone size: -
V gene: TRBV24-1
D gene: -
J gene: TRBJ1-5
CDR3 DNA: TGTGCCACCAGTGATAGAGTGAAGGGACAGCCCCAGCATTTT
CDR3 protein: CATSDRVKGQPQHF

clone size: -
V gene: TRBV6-6
D gene: -
J gene: TRBJ2-5
CDR3 DNA: TGTGCCAGCAGGCCGGGACTCGAAGAGACCCAGTACTTC
CDR3 protein: CASRPGLEETQYF

clone size: once
V gene: TRBV4-2
D gene: -
J gene: TRBJ2-3
CDR3 DNA: TGTGCCAGCAGCCAAGGTCTTAGCGCAGATACGCAGTATTTT
CDR3 protein: CASSQGLSADTQYF

clone size: -
V gene: TRBV6-4
D gene: -
J gene: TRBJ1-2
CDR3 DNA: TGTGCCAGCAGTGACTCGAACAGGGCTAACTATGGCTACACCTTC
CDR3 protein: CASSDSNRANYGYTF

clone size: -
V gene: TRBV5-1
D gene: -
J gene: TRBJ2-1
CDR3 DNA: TGCGCCAGCAGCTTGTTAGGTACTCAGTTCTTC
CDR3 protein: CASSLLGTQFF

clone size: many
V gene: TRBV7-2
D gene: TRBD2
J gene: TRBJ2-3
CDR3 DNA: TGTGCCAGCAGCCAAGGGCTAGCGGGAGGCACAGATACGCAGTATTTT
CDR3 protein: CASSQGLAGGTDTQYF

clone size: -
V gene: TRBV19
D gene: TRBD1
J gene: TRBJ1-4
CDR3 DNA: TGTGCCAGTAATCCGACAGGGGCTAATGAAAAACTGTTTTTT
CDR3 protein: CASNPTGANEKLFF

clone size: -
V gene: TRBV28
D gene: TRBD1
J gene: TRBJ1-4
CDR3 DNA: TGTGCCAGCAGCCGTCCCGGGACAGGTGAAAAACTGTTTTTT
CDR3 protein: CASSRPGTGEKLFF

clone size: -
V gene: TRBV19
D gene: -
J gene: TRBJ2-7
CDR3 DNA: TGTGCCAGTAGTACAGGGAACGAGCAGTACTTC
CDR3 protein: CASSTGNEQYF

clone size: once
V gene: TRBV7-2
D gene: -
J gene: TRBJ2-5
CDR3 DNA: TGTGCCAGCAGCTTAGGGCAAGTGGAGACCCAGTACTTC
CDR3 protein: CASSLGQVETQYF

clone size: -
V gene: TRBV5-5
D gene: -
J gene: TRBJ2-2
CDR3 DNA: TGTGCCAGCAGCTTGGAAATAGGGGCGAACACCGGGGAGCTGTTTTTT
CDR3 protein: CASSLEIGANTGELFF

clone size: -
V gene: TRBV4-2
D gene: -
J gene: TRBJ1-1
CDR3 DNA: TGTGCCAGCAGCCACGGTGAGCTGTTAGACACTGAAGCTTTCTTT
CDR3 protein: CASSHGELLDTEAFF

clone size: few
V gene: TRBV12-3/TRBV12-4
D gene: -
J gene: TRBJ1-6
CDR3 DNA: TGTGCCAGCAGTTTGATCTCGGCCCAGGGGTCTATAAATTCACCCCTCCACTTT
CDR3 protein: CASSLISAQGSINSPLHF

clone size: few
V gene: TRBV5-6
D gene: -
J gene: TRBJ2-3
CDR3 DNA: TGTGCCAGCAGCTTGGCGCCGAGAGGCACAGATACGCAGTATTTT
CDR3 protein: CASSLAPRGTDTQYF

clone size: -
V gene: TRBV12-3/TRBV12-4
D gene: TRBD1
J gene: TRBJ1-4
CDR3 DNA: TGTGCCAGCAGTCGACAGGGAGGGCTTGAAAAACTGTTTTTT
CDR3 protein: CASSRQGGLEKLFF

clone size: many
V gene: TRBV5-1
D gene: TRBD1
J gene: TRBJ2-7
CDR3 DNA: TGCGCCAGCAGCTCGAGGACAGGGGGCCTGGAAGAGCAGTACTTC
CDR3 protein: CASSSRTGGLEEQYF

clone size: many
V gene: TRBV5-1
D gene: TRBD2
J gene: TRBJ2-3
CDR3 DNA: TGCGCCAGCAACCCGGGGGGGACAGATACGCAGTATTTT
CDR3 protein: CASNPGGTDTQYF